The T cell receptor beta chain described here comes from a study of cytomegalovirus exposure and HLA in healthy donors. Amplification used 60 Vbeta primers and 13 Jbeta primers. Sequencing was performed with immunoSEQ multiplex PCR; in TCRdb, only in-frame clones are kept and a portion is missing. The profile covers 110,000 or so clones, with approximately 70% appearing a single time and 2.5% to 3.5% taken by the ten largest. This clone was counted between two and nine times. Its antigen remains unidentified. Study results and limitations: It was shown in a later analysis that HLA-associated TCR beta chains were more clonally expanded than other, equally common chains. Rarity held for most TCR sequences, but there were some public TCRs that occurred in many donors. Cytomegalovirus association was assigned to approximately 180 TCR beta chains.

The sequence came from a man aged 25-45 years in good health and CMV-seronegative. The source material was PBMCs.

CDR3 region: CASSAASGMGTGELFF. CDR3 coding DNA: TGTGCCAGCAGTGCCGCTAGCGGGATGGGGACCGGGGAGCTGTTTTTT. The chain is built from TRBV6-4 and TRBJ2-2; 9 positions match TRBD2. The V segment lost 4 bases and the J segment 5 bases; nucleotides outside the gene matches: 8. The germline V gene has CDR1 MRHNA and CDR2 SNTAGT. This CDR3 region has 16 residues.